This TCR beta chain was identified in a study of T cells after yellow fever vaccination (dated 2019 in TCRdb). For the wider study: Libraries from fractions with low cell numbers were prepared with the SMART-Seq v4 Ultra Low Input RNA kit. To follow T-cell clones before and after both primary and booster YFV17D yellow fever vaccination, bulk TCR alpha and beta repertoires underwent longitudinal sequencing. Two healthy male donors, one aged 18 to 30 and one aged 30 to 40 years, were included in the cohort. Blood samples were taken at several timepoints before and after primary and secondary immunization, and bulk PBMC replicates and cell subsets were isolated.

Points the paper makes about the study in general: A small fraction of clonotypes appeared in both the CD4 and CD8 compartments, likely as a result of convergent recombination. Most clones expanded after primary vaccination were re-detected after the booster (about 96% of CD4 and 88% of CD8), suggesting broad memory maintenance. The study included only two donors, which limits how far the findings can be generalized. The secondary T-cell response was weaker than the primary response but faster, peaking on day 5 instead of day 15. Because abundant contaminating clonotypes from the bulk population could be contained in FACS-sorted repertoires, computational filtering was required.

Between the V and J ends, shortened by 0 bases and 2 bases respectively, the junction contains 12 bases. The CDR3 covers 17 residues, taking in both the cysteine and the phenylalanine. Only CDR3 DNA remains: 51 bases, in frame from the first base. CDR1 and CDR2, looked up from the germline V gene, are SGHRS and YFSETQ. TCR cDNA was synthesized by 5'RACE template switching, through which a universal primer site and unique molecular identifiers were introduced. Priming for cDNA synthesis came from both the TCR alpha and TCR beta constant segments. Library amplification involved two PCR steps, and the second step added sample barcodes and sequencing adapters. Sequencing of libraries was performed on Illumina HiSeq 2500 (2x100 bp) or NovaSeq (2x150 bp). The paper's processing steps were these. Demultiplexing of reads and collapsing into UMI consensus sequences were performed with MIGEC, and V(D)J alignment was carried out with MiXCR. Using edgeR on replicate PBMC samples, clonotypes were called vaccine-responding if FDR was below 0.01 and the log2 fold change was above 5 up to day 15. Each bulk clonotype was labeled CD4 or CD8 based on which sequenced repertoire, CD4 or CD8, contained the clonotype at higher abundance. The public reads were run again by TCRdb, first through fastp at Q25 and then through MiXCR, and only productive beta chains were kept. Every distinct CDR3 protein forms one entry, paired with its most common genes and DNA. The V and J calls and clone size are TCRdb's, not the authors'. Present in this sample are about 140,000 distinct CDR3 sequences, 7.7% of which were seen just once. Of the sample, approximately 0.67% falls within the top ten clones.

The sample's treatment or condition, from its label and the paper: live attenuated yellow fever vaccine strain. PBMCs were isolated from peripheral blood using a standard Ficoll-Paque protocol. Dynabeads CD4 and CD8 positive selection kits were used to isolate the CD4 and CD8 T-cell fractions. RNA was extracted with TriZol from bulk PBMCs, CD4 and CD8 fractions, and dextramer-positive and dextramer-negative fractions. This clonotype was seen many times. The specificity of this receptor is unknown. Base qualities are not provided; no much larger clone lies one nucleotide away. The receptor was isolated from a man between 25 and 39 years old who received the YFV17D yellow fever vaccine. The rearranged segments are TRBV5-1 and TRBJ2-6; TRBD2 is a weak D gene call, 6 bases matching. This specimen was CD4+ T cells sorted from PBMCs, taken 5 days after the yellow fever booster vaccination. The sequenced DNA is TGCGCCAGCAGCTTGGACGGCGGGGATCCTGGGGCCAACGTCCTGACTTTC. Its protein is CASSLDGGDPGANVLTF.